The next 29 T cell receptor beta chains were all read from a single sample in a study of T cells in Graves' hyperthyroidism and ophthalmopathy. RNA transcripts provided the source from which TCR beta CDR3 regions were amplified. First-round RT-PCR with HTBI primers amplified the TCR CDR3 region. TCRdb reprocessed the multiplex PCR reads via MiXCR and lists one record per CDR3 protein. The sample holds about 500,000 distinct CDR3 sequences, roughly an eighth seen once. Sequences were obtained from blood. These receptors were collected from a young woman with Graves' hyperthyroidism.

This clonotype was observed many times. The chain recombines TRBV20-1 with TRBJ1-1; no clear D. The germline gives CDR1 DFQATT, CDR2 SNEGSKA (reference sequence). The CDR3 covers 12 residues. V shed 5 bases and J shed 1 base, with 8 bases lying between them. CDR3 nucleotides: TGCAGTGCTTTAGAAGGGAACACTGAAGCTTTCTTT. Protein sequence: CSALEGNTEAFF.

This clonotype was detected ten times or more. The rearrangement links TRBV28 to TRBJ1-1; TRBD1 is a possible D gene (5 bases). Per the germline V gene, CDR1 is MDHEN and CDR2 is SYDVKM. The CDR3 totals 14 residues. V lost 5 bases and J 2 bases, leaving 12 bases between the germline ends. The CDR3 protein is CASSAGTLNTEAFF. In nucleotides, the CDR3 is TGTGCCAGCAGTGCCGGGACCCTCAACACTGAAGCTTTCTTT.

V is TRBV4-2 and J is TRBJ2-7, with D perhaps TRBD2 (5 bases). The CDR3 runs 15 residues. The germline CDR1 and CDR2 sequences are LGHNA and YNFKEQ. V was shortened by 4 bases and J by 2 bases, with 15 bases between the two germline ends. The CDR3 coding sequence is TGTGCCAGCAGCCTCACCGAGGCGGGTGCCTACGAGCAGTACTTC. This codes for CASSLTEAGAYEQYF.

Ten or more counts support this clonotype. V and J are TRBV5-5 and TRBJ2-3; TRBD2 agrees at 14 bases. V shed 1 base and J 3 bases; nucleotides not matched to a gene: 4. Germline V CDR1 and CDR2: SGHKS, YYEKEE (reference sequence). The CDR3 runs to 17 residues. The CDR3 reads CASSLRGTSGRTDTQYF. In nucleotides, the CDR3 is TGTGCCAGCAGCTTGAGGGGGACTAGCGGGAGAACAGATACGCAGTATTTT.

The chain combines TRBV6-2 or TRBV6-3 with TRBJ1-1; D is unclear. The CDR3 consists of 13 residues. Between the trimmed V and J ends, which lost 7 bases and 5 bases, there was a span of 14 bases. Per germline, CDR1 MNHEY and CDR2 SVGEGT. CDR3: CASMGYPRTEAFF. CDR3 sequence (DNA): TGTGCCAGCATGGGTTATCCGCGGACTGAAGCTTTCTTT.

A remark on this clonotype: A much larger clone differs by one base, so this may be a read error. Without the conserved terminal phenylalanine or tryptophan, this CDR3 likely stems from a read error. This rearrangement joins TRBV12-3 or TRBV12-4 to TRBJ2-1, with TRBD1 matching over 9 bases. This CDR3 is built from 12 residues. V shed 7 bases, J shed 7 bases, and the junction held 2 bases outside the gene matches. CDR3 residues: CASTDRGNEQFL. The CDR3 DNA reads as TGTGCCAGCACCGACAGGGGGAATGAGCAGTTCCTC.

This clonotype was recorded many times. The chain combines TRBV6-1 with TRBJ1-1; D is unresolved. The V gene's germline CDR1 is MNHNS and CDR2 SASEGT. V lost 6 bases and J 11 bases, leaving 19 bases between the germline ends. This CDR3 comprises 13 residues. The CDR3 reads CASRSRHPAGAFF. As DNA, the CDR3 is TGTGCCAGCAGAAGCCGACACCCCGCGGGGGCTTTCTTT.

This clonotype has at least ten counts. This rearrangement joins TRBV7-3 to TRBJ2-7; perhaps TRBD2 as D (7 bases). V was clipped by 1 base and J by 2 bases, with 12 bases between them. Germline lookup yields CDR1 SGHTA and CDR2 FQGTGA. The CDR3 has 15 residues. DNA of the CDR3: TGTGCCAGCAGCTTAATCAGCGGGGACACCTACGAGCAGTACTTC. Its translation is CASSLISGDTYEQYF.

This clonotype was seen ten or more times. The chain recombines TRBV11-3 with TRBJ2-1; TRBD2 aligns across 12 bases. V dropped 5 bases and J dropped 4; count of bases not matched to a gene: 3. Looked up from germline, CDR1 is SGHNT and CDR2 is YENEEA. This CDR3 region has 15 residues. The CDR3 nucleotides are TGTGCCAGCAGCATGGGACTAGCGGGTTACAATGAGCAGTTCTTC. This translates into CASSMGLAGYNEQFF.

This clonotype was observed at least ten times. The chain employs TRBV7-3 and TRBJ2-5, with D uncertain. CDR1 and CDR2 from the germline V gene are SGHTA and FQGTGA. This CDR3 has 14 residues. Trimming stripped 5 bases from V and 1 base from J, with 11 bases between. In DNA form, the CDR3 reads TGTGCCAGCAGCCCCAGCAAGGCCCAAGAGACCCAGTACTTC. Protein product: CASSPSKAQETQYF.

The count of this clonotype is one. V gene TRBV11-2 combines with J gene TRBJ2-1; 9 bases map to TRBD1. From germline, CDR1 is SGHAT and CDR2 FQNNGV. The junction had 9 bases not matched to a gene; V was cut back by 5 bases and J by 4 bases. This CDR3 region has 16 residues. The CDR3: CASSAPQGAQYNEQFF. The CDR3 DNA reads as TGTGCCAGCAGCGCTCCACAGGGGGCTCAATACAATGAGCAGTTCTTC.

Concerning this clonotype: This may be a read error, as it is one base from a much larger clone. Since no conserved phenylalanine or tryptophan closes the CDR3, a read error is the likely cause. The CDR3 nucleotides are TGCGCCAGCAGCTATTCTAGCGGGTCTAACACAGATACGCAGTATGTT. Amino acid sequence: CASSYSSGSNTDTQYV. V gene TRBV7-6 combines with J gene TRBJ2-3; 8 bases fit TRBD2. The length of the CDR3 is 16 residues. Germline values: CDR1 SGHVS, CDR2 FNYEAQ.

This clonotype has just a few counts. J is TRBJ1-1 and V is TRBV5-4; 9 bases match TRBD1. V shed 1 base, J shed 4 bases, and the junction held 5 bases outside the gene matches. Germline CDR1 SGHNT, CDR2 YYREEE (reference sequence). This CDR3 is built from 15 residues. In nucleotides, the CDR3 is TGTGCCAGCAGCTTGTGGCGACAGGGGGTCACTGAAGCTTTCTTT. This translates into CASSLWRQGVTEAFF. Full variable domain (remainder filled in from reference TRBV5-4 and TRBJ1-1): ETGVTQSPTHLIKTRGQQVTLRCSSQSGHNTVSWYQQALGQGPQFIFQYYREEENGRGNFPPRFSGLQFPNYSSELNVNALELDDSALYLCASSLWRQGVTEAFFGQGTRLTVV.

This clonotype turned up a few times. CDR3 DNA sequence: TGCAGCGTTCCTCCGAGAGGCCGGGACACAGACTATGGCTACACCTTC. Translating it yields CSVPPRGRDTDYGYTF. The chain combines TRBV29-1 with TRBJ1-2, with D possibly being TRBD1 (6 bases). The V gene's germline CDR1 is SQVTM and CDR2 ANQGSEA. The V and J ends lost 5 bases and 3 bases respectively, with 22 bases between them. The CDR3 consists of 16 residues.

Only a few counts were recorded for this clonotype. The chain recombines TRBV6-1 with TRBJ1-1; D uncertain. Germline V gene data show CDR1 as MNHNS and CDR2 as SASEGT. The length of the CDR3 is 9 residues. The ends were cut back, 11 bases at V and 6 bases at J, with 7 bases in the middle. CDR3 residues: CAAAPEAFF. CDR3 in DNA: TGTGCCGCCGCCCCTGAAGCTTTCTTT.

CDR3 in DNA: TGTGCCACCAGCAACGACTACGCCGGCGGGGAGCTGTTTTTT. This translates into CATSNDYAGGELFF. The chain links TRBV15 to TRBJ2-2, with D tentatively TRBD2 (5 bases). Germline assignment: CDR1 LNHNV and CDR2 YYDKDF (reference sequence). This CDR3 region has 14 residues. V lost 4 bases and J 7 bases, leaving 13 bases between the germline ends. The whole variable domain, filled in from reference TRBV15 and TRBJ2-2, reads DAMVIQNPRYQVTQFGKPVTLSCSQTLNHNVMYWYQQKSSQAPKLLFHYYDKDFNNEADTPDNFQSRRPNTSFCFLDIRSPGLGDTAMYLCATSNDYAGGELFFGEGSRLTVL.

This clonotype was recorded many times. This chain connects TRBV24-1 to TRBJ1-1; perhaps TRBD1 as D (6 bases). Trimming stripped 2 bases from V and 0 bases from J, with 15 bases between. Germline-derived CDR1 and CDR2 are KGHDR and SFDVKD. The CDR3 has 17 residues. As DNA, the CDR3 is TGTGCCACCAGTGATTGGGGAACGACAGGAATGAACACTGAAGCTTTCTTT. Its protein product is CATSDWGTTGMNTEAFF.

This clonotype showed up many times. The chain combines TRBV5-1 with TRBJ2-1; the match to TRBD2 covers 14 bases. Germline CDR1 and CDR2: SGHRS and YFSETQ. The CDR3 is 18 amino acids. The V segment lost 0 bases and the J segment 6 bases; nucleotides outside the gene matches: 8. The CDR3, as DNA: TGCGCCAGCAGCTTGGCCCGGGGACTAGCGGGAGCCTCCAATGAGCAGTTCTTC. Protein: CASSLARGLAGASNEQFF.

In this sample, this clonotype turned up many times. The CDR3 sequence is CATSDLYSGSLYNEQFF. CDR3 coding DNA: TGTGCCACCAGTGATTTGTACAGCGGGAGTCTCTACAATGAGCAGTTCTTC. The V and J genes are TRBV24-1 and TRBJ2-1; 8 bases are a match to TRBD2. Trimming cost V 0 bases and J 3 bases; bases outside gene matches: 6. Germline V gene data show CDR1 as KGHDR and CDR2 as SFDVKD. This CDR3 has 17 residues.

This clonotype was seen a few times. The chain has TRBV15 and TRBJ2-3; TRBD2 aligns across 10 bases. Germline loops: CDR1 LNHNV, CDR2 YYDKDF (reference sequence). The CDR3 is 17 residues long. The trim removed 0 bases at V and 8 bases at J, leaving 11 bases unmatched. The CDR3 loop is CATSREAGGRGAGTQYF. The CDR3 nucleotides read TGTGCCACCAGCAGAGAAGCGGGAGGGCGAGGGGCAGGTACGCAGTATTTT.

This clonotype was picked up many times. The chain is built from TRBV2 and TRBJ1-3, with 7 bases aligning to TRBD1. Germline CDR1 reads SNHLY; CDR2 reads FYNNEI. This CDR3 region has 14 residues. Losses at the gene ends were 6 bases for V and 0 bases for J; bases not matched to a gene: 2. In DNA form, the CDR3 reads TGTGCCAGCAGGCGGACAGGCTCTGGAAACACCATATATTTT. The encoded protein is CASRRTGSGNTIYF. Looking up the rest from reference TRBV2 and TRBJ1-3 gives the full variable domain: EPEVTQTPSHQVTQMGQEVILRCVPISNHLYFYWYRQILGQKVEFLVSFYNNEISEKSEIFDDQFSVERPDGSNFTLKIRSTKLEDSAMYFCASRRTGSGNTIYFGEGSWLTVV.

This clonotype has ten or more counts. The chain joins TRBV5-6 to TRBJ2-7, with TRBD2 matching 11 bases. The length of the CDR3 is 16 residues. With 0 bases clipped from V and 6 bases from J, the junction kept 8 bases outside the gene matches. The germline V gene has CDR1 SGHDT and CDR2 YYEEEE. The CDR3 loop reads CASSLALAGGLSEQYV. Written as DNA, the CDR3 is TGTGCCAGCAGCTTGGCGTTAGCGGGAGGGCTGAGCGAGCAGTACGTC.

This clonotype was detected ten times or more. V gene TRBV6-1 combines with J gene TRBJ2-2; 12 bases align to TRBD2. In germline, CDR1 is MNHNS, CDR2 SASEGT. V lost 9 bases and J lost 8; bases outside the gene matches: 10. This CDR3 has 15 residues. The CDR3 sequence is CASLSLAGGTGELFF. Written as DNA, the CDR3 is TGTGCCAGTCTTTCGCTAGCGGGAGGGACGGGGGAGCTGTTTTTT.

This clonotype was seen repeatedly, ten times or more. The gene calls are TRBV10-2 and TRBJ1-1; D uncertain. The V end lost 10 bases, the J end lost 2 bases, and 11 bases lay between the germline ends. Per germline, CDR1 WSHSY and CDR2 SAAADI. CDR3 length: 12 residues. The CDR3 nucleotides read TGCGCCACCTCGTGGAGCAACACTGAAGCTTTCTTT. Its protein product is CATSWSNTEAFF.

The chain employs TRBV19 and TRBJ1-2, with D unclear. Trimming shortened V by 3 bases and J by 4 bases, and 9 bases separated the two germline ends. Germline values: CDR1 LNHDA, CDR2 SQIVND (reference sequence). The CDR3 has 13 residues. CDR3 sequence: CASSIGLLYGYTF. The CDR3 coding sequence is TGTGCCAGTAGTATTGGGCTTCTCTATGGCTACACCTTC. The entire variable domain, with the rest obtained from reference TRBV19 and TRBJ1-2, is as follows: DGGITQSPKYLFRKEGQNVTLSCEQNLNHDAMYWYRQDPGQGLRLIYYSQIVNDFQKGDIAEGYSVSREKKESFPLTVTSAQKNPTAFYLCASSIGLLYGYTFGSGTRLTVV.

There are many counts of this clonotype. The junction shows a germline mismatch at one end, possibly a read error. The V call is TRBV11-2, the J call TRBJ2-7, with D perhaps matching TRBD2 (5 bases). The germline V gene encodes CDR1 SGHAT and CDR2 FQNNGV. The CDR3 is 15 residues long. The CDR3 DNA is TGTTCCAGCAGCCAACTGGAGGCACTGCGATACGAGCAGTACTTC. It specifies CSSSQLEALRYEQYF.

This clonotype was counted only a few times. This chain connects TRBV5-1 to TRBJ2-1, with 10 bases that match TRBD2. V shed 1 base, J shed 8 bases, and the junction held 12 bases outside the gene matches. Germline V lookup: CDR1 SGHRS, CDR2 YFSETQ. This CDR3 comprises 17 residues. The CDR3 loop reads CASSLFELAGVGDEQFF. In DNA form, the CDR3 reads TGCGCCAGCAGCTTGTTTGAGCTAGCGGGAGTTGGGGATGAGCAGTTCTTC.

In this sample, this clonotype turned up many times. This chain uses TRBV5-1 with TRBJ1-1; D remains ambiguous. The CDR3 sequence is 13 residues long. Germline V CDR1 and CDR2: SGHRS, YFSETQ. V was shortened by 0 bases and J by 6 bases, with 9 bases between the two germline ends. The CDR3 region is CASSLAVAAEAFF. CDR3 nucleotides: TGCGCCAGCAGCTTGGCTGTGGCCGCTGAAGCTTTCTTT.

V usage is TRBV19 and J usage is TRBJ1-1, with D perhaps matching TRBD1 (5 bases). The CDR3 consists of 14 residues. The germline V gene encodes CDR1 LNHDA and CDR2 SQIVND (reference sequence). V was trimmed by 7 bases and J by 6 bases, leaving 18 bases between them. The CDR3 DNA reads TGTGCCAGTAACTTCGAACGGGGGTATCCTGAAGCTTTCTTT. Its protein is CASNFERGYPEAFF.